This T cell receptor (beta chain) came from a study of shared clonotypes between healthy human individuals. This clone was detected once. TCRdb's table, derived via immunoSEQ multiplex PCR, lists solely in-frame clones and lacks some. The profile covers 2,500,000 or so clones, with around 90% appearing a single time and around 0.15% taken by the ten largest. The V and J ends lost 3 bases and 9 bases, in that order; junction bases with no gene match: 4. The CDR3 runs 14 residues. Germline V gene lookup returns CDR1 SGHTA and CDR2 FQGNSA. The source material was naive CD4+ T cells sorted from blood. The subset here: CD45RA+ positively selected. This TCR came from a young man in good health. V usage is TRBV7-2 and J usage is TRBJ2-1; 11 bases are shared with TRBD2. The CDR3 is CASSLTSGTGEQFF. As DNA, the CDR3 is TGTGCCAGCAGCTTGACTAGCGGGACTGGTGAGCAGTTCTTC.